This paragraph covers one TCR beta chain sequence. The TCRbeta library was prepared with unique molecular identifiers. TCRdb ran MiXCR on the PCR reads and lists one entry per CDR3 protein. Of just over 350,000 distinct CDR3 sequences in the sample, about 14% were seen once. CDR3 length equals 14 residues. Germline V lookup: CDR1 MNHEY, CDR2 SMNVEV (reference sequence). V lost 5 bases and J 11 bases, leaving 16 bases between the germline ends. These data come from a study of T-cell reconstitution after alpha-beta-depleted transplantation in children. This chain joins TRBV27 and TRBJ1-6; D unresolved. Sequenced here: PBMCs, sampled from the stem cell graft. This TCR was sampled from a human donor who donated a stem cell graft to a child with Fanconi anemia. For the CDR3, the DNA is TGTGCCAGCAGTCAGGCCCTGGGTTCGGCACCCCTCCACTTT. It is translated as CASSQALGSAPLHF.